This T cell receptor (beta chain) was profiled in a study of cytomegalovirus exposure and HLA in healthy donors listed by TCRdb under 2017. Context from the whole study: According to a later analysis, the 120 or so validation repertoires were produced on the same platform as the approximately 620 repertoires of the first cohort. The study aimed to test whether signatures of past pathogen exposure could be identified by cataloging public T cell receptors. A separate validation cohort of 100 to 150 different subjects was used in addition to the 666-subject first cohort. High-throughput TCR immunosequencing, statistical association of individual TCRs with disease status, and machine learning were combined to predict cytomegalovirus infection status.

With regard to this clone: The antigen this receptor binds is unknown. No much larger clonotype is one base removed from it; base qualities were not supplied.

The donors belonged to the validation cohort of approximately 130 subjects, which was separate from the approximately 610-subject first cohort. According to the germline V gene, CDR1 reads SGHDT and CDR2 reads YYEEEE. The CDR3 contains 16 residues, cysteine and phenylalanine counted. Just the 48-base CDR3 DNA is kept, in frame starting at base 1. V sheds 2 bases and J sheds 6 bases, leaving 18 bases between their ends. Library generation was performed with the immunoSEQ multiplex PCR assay. The source study handled its data this way. To diagnose cytomegalovirus status from the catalog of TCR beta chain sequences, a statistical classification framework was built. Not all clones reach the TCRdb copy of this immuneACCESS table, which keeps in-frame sequences only. Checked studies attribute under half of the gap to unresolved V genes and leave the rest unexplained. D and trimming come from the DNA, and the V and J calls and clone size come from that table. Counted in this sample were roughly 170,000 clones; about 80% of them appeared once. The ten largest account for 2.8% of the sample.

Overall study outcomes, separate from this receptor: The study listed over 150 TCR beta chains as associated with cytomegalovirus. It was suggested by the authors that the approach could potentially be generalized to other disease states and immunological phenotypes. A later analysis lacked HLA typing for the validation cohort, so it scored co-occurrence in that cohort across all 120 repertoires. A later analysis found that TCRs clustered in the first cohort also tended to co-occur in the roughly 120 validation repertoires, with approximately 93% of cluster scores above 0. In vitro tests confirmed that a few of the cytomegalovirus-associated TCR beta chains recognize cytomegalovirus antigens. Across donors, most TCR sequences were observed very rarely, whereas some public TCRs were present in many individuals. In both the original and validation cohorts, the classifier was reported to diagnose cytomegalovirus status with high specificity and sensitivity.

What was sequenced was PBMCs. This receptor was obtained from a woman younger than 35 in good health and CMV-seropositive. The V and J genes are TRBV5-6 and TRBJ1-5; perhaps TRBD1 is the D gene, with 5 bases matching. The nucleotide sequence reads as follows: TGTGCCAGCAGCTTTTACAGGTTAGATGGAGCTCAGCCCCAGCATTTT. Its amino acids are CASSFYRLDGAQPQHF. Reference TRBV5-6 and TRBJ1-5 proteins supply the regions before and after the CDR3; the full variable domain is: DAGVTQSPTHLIKTRGQQVTLRCSPKSGHDTVSWYQQALGQGPQFIFQYYEEEERQRGNFPDRFSGHQFPNYSSELNVNALLLGDSALYLCASSFYRLDGAQPQHFGDGTRLSIL.